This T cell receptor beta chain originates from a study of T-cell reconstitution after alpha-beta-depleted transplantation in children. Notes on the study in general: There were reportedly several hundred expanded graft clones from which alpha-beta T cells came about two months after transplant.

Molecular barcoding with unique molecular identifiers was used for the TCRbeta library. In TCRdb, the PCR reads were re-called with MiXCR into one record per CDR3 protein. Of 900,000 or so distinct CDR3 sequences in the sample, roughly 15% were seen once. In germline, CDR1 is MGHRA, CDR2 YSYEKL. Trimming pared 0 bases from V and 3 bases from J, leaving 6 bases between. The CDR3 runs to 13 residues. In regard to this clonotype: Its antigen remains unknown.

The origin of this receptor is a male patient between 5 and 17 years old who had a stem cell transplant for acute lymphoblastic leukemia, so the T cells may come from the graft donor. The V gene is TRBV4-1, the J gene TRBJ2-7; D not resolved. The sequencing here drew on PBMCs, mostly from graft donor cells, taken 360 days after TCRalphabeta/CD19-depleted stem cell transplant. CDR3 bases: TGCGCCAGCAGCCAAGACTGGATCTACGAGCAGTACTTC. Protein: CASSQDWIYEQYF.